The source of this T cell receptor beta chain is a study of blood T cell repertoires in COVID-19. In the authors' methods: Reference gene primer amplification gave estimated nucleated cell counts. This table comes from immunoSEQ multiplex PCR, and its TCRdb copy is limited to in-frame clones, with some not included. For V, J and clone size, that table is used; D and trimming come from the DNA. This table holds about 240,000 clones, 87% found once. This TCR was sampled from a man aged 60-69 years who had recovered from COVID-19. The specimen was peripheral blood.

The CDR3 bases are TGTGCCACCAGCAGAGAACTAGCGGGCTACAATGAGCAGTTCTTC. Protein sequence: CATSRELAGYNEQFF. The chain joins TRBV15 to TRBJ2-1; 9 bases line up with TRBD2. This CDR3 is built from 15 residues. Germline-derived CDR1 and CDR2 are LNHNV and YYDKDF (reference sequence). V was pared by 0 bases and J by 3 bases, with 0 bases of the junction left unmatched.